Included here is one T cell receptor (beta chain) sequence, with context. The sample originates from a study of PD-L1 blockade in urothelial cancer. Study as a whole: Patients took up atezolizumab at some point between 2014 and 2015 at 1,200 mg intravenously every 3 weeks.

Clones were sequenced by immunoSEQ multiplex PCR, and TCRdb holds only the in-frame ones, with some missing. The sample records over 70,000 clones, over 80% being singletons. The time point denotes: peripheral blood 6 weeks after treatment start. The CDR3 is made up of 16 amino acids. J gave up 1 base and V 4 bases, and 8 bases lay outside the gene matches. Germline assignment: CDR1 SGHDT and CDR2 YYEEEE. Sample: PBMCs, taken around atezolizumab (anti-PD-L1) treatment. V gene TRBV5-6 combines with J gene TRBJ1-2; TRBD1 matches 9 bases. The TCR originated in an older man with urothelial cancer. The CDR3 nucleotides read TGTGCCAGCAGCCCGACCGGGACAGGGAATAACTATGGCTACACCTTC. Protein sequence: CASSPTGTGNNYGYTF.